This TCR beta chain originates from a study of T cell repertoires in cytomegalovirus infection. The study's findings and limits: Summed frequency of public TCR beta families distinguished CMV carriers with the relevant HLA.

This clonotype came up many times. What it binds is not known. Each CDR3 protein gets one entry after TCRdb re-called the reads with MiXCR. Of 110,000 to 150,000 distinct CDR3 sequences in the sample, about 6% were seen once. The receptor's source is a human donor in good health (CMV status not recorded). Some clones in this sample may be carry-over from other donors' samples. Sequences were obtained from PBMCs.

The CDR3 bases are TGTGCCAGCAGCCCGGCTCTGTGGGGCGCTGAAGCTTTCTTT. It is translated as CASSPALWGAEAFF. The V call is TRBV7-8, the J call TRBJ1-1, with a weak D call TRBD1 (5 bases). V lost 5 bases, J lost 6 bases, and 16 bases lay in between. The CDR3 runs to 14 residues. Germline-derived CDR1 and CDR2 are SGHVS and FQNEAQ.